Sequencing of this T cell receptor beta chain was carried out in a study of T cell responses to AZD1222 COVID-19 vaccine. Study-wide points: Donors were mostly white British, more females; clonal diversity possibly underestimated. Repertoire sampling occurred only after the peak T cell response. Among AZD1222 vaccinees, only 5 or 6 were seropositive at baseline.

Some clones are missing from TCRdb's copy, which holds only in-frame ones; the method was immunoSEQ multiplex PCR. The repertoire holds approximately 140,000 clones, with about 93% as singletons. A word on this clone: Antigen specificity is unknown.

The sequences come from peripheral blood, collected 28 days after the second AZD1222 dose. This clonotype originated in an adult who received the AZD1222 COVID-19 vaccine.

The CDR3 region is CASSLSLRGLDTYEQYF. As DNA, the CDR3 is TGTGCCAGCAGCTTAAGTCTCCGGGGGCTAGACACCTACGAGCAGTACTTC. This chain uses TRBV7-9 with TRBJ2-7, with D perhaps being TRBD1 or TRBD2 (6 bases each). V was cut by 2 bases and J by 2 bases, with 19 bases left in between. Germline V CDR1 and CDR2: SEHNR, FQNEAQ (reference sequence). The CDR3 spans 17 residues.